The 30 T cell receptor delta chains below come from one sample, sequenced in a study of γδ T cells in repeated Plasmodium falciparum infection. Vgamma9/Vdelta2+ and Vdelta2-negative gammadelta T cells were flow-sorted from PBMC for bulk sequencing. TCRdb used CATT to re-call clones from the multiplex PCR reads. The sample holds 50,000 to 60,000 delta-chain clones, 1.9% seen once. Material: gamma-delta T cells from blood. These receptor sequences come from a pool of human donors (malaria-infected and uninfected, not separated).

To note about this clone: TCRdb shows a much larger clone's protein in place of this DNA's translation, and the two differ at residue 14, likely through a read error; the protein shown is translated from the DNA. The V gene is TRDV1, the J gene TRDJ1; 9 bases are shared with TRDD2. No J segment appears in TCRdb, so it was assigned here by matching the sequence to germline. The CDR3 is 23 residues long. The J segment lost 0 bases and the V segment lost 1 base, leaving 24 bases of the junction unmatched. CDR1 is TSWWSYY, CDR2 QGS, per germline. CDR3 in DNA: TGTGCTCTTGGGGAACCACCCTACGCCTTCCTACGCTGGAGGGGTGACCACACCGATAAACTCATCTTT. Its protein product is CALGEPPYAFLRWRGDHTDKLIF.

Notes on this clone: A read error likely explains this, since a far larger clone differs by one base. Additional DNA sequences in this sample encode the identical CDR3. The chain carries TRDV3 and TRDJ1; 13 bases are a match to TRDD3. The J gene, not given by TCRdb, was assigned here from a germline match of the nucleotide sequence. This CDR3 comprises 21 residues. Germline CDR1 and CDR2: TVYSNPD and GDNSRS (reference sequence). Trimming removed 2 bases from V and 0 bases from J; junction bases left unmatched: 21. CDR3 sequence: CAFSFLRAYWGIRSYTDKLIF. The CDR3, as DNA: TGTGCCTTTTCCTTCCTGCGGGCATACTGGGGGATACGCTCGTACACCGATAAACTCATCTTT.

This clone was counted ten times or more. The protein TCRdb gives is from a much larger clone and does not agree with this DNA's translation at residue 8, likely a read error; the protein shown here comes from the DNA. This chain links TRDV1 with TRDJ1; 13 bases line up with TRDD3. Here the J gene came from matching the DNA to germline, since TCRdb omits it. The CDR3 runs 23 residues. V was clipped by 6 bases and J by 8 bases; unmatched bases: 33. Germline V gives CDR1 TSWWSYY, CDR2 QGS. CDR3 region: CALGVSRGTLPNIYWGIRGKLIF. In DNA, the CDR3 is TGTGCTCTTGGTGTTAGCCGGGGCACTCTTCCAAACATATACTGGGGGATACGCGGAAAACTCATCTTT.

A word on this clone: This probably arose from a read error, given a far larger clone one base away. The identical CDR3 is also encoded by other nucleotide sequences in the sample. The V call is TRDV1, the J call TRDJ1; the match to TRDD3 covers 8 bases. The J gene, absent from TCRdb, was called here by matching the DNA to germline. The CDR3 has 25 residues. Germline values: CDR1 TSWWSYY, CDR2 QGS. J gave up 1 base and V 3 bases, and 34 bases lay outside the gene matches. The CDR3, as DNA: TGTGCTCTTGGGGATAAGGTATCCTACGTACCCAGGCGTCATTACTGGGGATACTTCACCGATAAACTCATCTTT. It translates to CALGDKVSYVPRRHYWGYFTDKLIF.

This clone was seen repeatedly, ten times or more. Given a far larger clone just one base away, this is likely a sequencing read error. Other nucleotide sequences in the sample specify the same CDR3. V and J are TRDV1 and TRDJ1; D remains unclear. Germline CDR1 TSWWSYY, CDR2 QGS. The CDR3 length is 13 residues. For the CDR3, the DNA is TGTGCTCTTGGAGAACTCTACGTGGGTAAACTCATCTTT. Its protein product is CALGELYVGKLIF.

There are a few counts of this clone. The amino acid sequence in TCRdb belongs to a much larger clone and departs from this DNA's translation at residue 14, likely a sequencing read error; the sequence shown is translated from the DNA. This chain uses TRDV1 with TRDJ1; tentative D call: TRDD2 (9 bases). The J gene, missing from TCRdb, was assigned here through DNA to germline matching. This CDR3 has 21 residues. V was trimmed by 2 bases and J by 0 bases, leaving 28 bases between them. Looked up from germline, CDR1 is TSWWSYY and CDR2 is QGS. DNA of the CDR3: TGTGCTCTTGGGGAAGCCTTCCTACGATTACTGGGGATACCAGACACCGATAAACTCATCTTT. Its translation is CALGEAFLRLLGIPDTDKLIF.

DNA for the CDR3: TGTGCCTGTGACACCGGGAAGGGTCTACTGGGGGATACGCGGGATCCCGTCACCGATAAACTCATCTTT. As protein: CACDTGKGLLGDTRDPVTDKLIF. V usage is TRDV2 and J usage is TRDJ1; 13 positions agree with TRDD3. With 0 bases clipped from V and 1 base from J, the junction kept 22 bases outside the gene matches. Germline V CDR1 and CDR2: GEAIGNYY, EKD. The CDR3 extends over 23 amino acids.

This clone was seen a few times. TCRdb shows a much larger clone's protein in place of this DNA's translation, and the two differ at residue 6, likely through a read error; the protein shown is translated from the DNA. V gene TRAV38-2/DV8 combines with J gene TRDJ1, with D tentatively TRDD3 (5 bases). TCRdb lists no J gene, so it was determined here by aligning the DNA to germline. Looked up from germline, CDR1 is TSESDYY and CDR2 is QEAYKQQN. The CDR3 sequence is 19 residues long. The V gene lost 0 bases and the J gene lost 2 bases, with 23 bases spanning the gap. The CDR3 DNA follows: TGTGCTTATAGGAGCGTCCCCCGGGGTGGATGGGGAAAGACCGATAAACTCATCTTT. It specifies CAYRSVPRGGWGKTDKLIF.

This clone has ten or more counts. The translation of this DNA and the TCRdb protein of a much larger clone differ at residue 6, probably owing to a read error; the protein shown here is translated from the DNA. The chain employs TRDV1 and TRDJ1; unclear D gene. Trimming left V 5 bases short and J 3 bases short, with 13 bases between. The CDR3 covers 14 residues. Per germline, CDR1 TSWWSYY and CDR2 QGS. Here the CDR3 DNA reads TGTGCTCTTGGGTGTACTCAAGTGTCCGATAAACTCATCTTT. Protein product: CALGCTQVSDKLIF.

This clone appeared a few times. A read error likely explains why the TCRdb protein, taken from a much larger clone, differs from this DNA's translation at residue 4; the protein shown is translated from the DNA. The rearrangement uses TRDV3 and TRDJ1; D is uncertain. The J gene was not available in TCRdb and was assigned here by matching the DNA to germline segments. Germline V gene sequence: CDR1 TVYSNPD, CDR2 GDNSRS (reference sequence). The CDR3 contains 15 residues. V was trimmed by 2 bases and J by 0 bases, leaving 16 bases between them. This CDR3 is CAFGASWWDTDKLIF. CDR3 in DNA: TGTGCCTTTGGCGCCTCGTGGTGGGACACCGATAAACTCATCTTT.

Comment on this clone: The protein given by TCRdb reflects a much larger clone and differs at residue 10 from this DNA's translation, likely from a read error; the protein shown is the DNA's translation. The rearrangement uses TRDV2 and TRDJ1; 9 nucleotides align to TRDD3. Matching the DNA to germline supplied the J gene, which TCRdb does not give. CDR1 GEAIGNYY and CDR2 EKD come from the germline V gene. This CDR3 is 22 amino acids long. J gave up 0 bases and V 2 bases, and 24 bases lay outside the gene matches. CDR3 amino acids: CACDIITGGHGQTSQDTDKLIF. The CDR3 DNA reads TGTGCCTGTGACATTATAACTGGGGGACACGGACAAACCTCACAAGACACCGATAAACTCATCTTT.

A remark on this clone: Given a far larger clone just one base away, this is likely a sequencing read error. At the DNA level, this CDR3 is encoded by other sequences in the same sample as well. No J gene was called, and the V gene is TRDV3. Germline V gene lookup returns CDR1 TVYSNPD and CDR2 GDNSRS (reference sequence). The CDR3 is made up of 13 amino acids. The CDR3 protein is CAHSPLGSLKLIF. DNA for the CDR3: TGTGCCCACAGCCCACTGGGGTCACTTAAACTCATCTTC.

Remarks on this clone: Only one base separates this from a far larger clonotype, so it likely reflects a read error. Other DNA sequences within the sample encode an identical CDR3. The CDR3 protein is CACDTLLLGDTDLDNTDKLIF. CDR3 coding DNA: TGTGCCTGTGACACTCTTTTACTGGGAGATACTGACCTCGACAACACCGATAAACTCATCTTT. The chain has TRDV2 and TRDJ1, with TRDD3 as a possible D gene (6 bases). No J gene is reported in TCRdb; it was inferred here by comparing the DNA with germline. V was shortened by 1 base and J by 0 bases, with 29 bases between the two germline ends. This CDR3 is 21 amino acids long. Looked up from germline, CDR1 is GEAIGNYY and CDR2 is EKD.

In its sample, this clone was seen many times. A far more abundant clone sits one base away, making this likely a read error. The identical CDR3 is also encoded by other nucleotide sequences in the sample. The J gene is uncalled and the V gene is TRDV3; the table's TRDD3 call for D was not verified on the DNA. The CDR3 is 22 amino acids. CDR1 TVYSNPD and CDR2 GDNSRS come from the germline V gene (reference sequence). CDR3 region: CAFKAFLDFIYWGTSYTDKLIF. CDR3 nucleotide sequence: TGTGCCTTTAAGGCCTTCCTAGATTTTATTTACTGGGGGACGTCGTACACCGATAAGCTCATCTTT.

This clone was seen repeatedly, ten times or more. A far larger clone is only one base removed, so a read error is likely. Other DNA sequences from this sample encode an identical CDR3 as well. This chain uses TRDV2 with TRDJ1; 8 nucleotides line up with TRDD3. Per germline, CDR1 GEAIGNYY and CDR2 EKD. Trimming at V came to 0 bases and at J to 2 bases, leaving 13 bases not matched to a gene. This CDR3 has 18 residues. CDR3 DNA sequence: TGTGCCTGTGACACCGTACTGGGGGCCCTGCGAAGTACCGATAAACTCATCTTT. It specifies CACDTVLGALRSTDKLIF.

A remark on this clone: TCRdb shows a much larger clone's protein in place of this DNA's translation, and the two differ at residue 11, likely through a read error; the protein shown is translated from the DNA. The chain carries TRDV1 and TRDJ1; 9 bases agree with TRDD2. In the absence of a J gene in TCRdb, the DNA was matched to germline to assign it here. Germline V CDR1 and CDR2: TSWWSYY, QGS. CDR3 length equals 21 residues. With V trimmed by 3 bases and J by 0 bases, 20 bases remained unmatched. CDR3 loop: CALGDPSYAVQGVIYTDKLIF. In nucleotides, the CDR3 is TGTGCTCTTGGGGATCCTTCCTACGCCGTACAGGGGGTTATATACACCGATAAACTCATCTTT.

This clone occurred a few times. TCRdb's protein, taken from a much larger clone, differs from this DNA's translation at residue 5, likely owing to a read error; the protein displayed comes from the DNA. The CDR3 sequence is CALGGLWSLGDTLRWTTDKLIF. CDR3 DNA sequence: TGTGCTCTTGGGGGACTATGGAGTCTGGGGGATACGCTAAGGTGGACCACCGATAAACTCATCTTT. The V and J genes are TRDV1 and TRDJ1; 12 bases align to TRDD3. TCRdb records no J gene; here it was assigned by comparing the DNA to germline. The CDR3 loop spans 22 amino acids. Germline CDR1 TSWWSYY, CDR2 QGS. V trimming: 4 bases; J trimming: 1 base; junction bases outside the gene matches: 22.

This clone came up many times. Within the sample, other DNA sequences also encode this same CDR3. The chain couples TRDV1 to TRDJ1, with 10 bases identical to TRDD3. CDR1 is TSWWSYY, CDR2 QGS, per germline. The CDR3 consists of 22 residues. V gave up 2 bases and J gave up 4 bases; unmatched junction bases: 25. Written as DNA, the CDR3 is TGTGCTCTTGGGGAAGGGGCCTTCCTCTCTACTACTGGGGGATTTTACCTCGATAAACTCATCTTT. Its translation is CALGEGAFLSTTGGFYLDKLIF.

In this sample, this clone turned up a few times. The mismatch at residue 8 between this DNA's translation and the TCRdb protein of a much larger clone likely reflects a read error; the protein shown is translated from the DNA. The chain is built from TRDV2 and TRDJ1, with no clear D. TCRdb gives no J gene; it was assigned here by matching the DNA to germline. V lost 0 bases, J lost 0 bases, and 10 bases lay in between. Germline V gives CDR1 GEAIGNYY, CDR2 EKD. The CDR3 consists of 15 residues. The CDR3 here is CACDTVGAYTDKLIF. CDR3 nucleotides: TGTGCCTGTGACACCGTAGGGGCCTACACCGATAAACTCATCTTT.

This clone came up a few times. With a far larger clone one base away, a read error is the likely cause. Different DNA sequences within this sample yield the same CDR3. This chain links TRDV1 with TRDJ1; no firm D call. Matching the DNA to germline supplied the J gene, which TCRdb does not give. The ends were cut back, 8 bases at V and 2 bases at J, with 33 bases in the middle. The CDR3 covers 20 residues. The germline V gene has CDR1 TSWWSYY and CDR2 QGS. The CDR3 loop is CALPHQHNSPATGWTDKLIF. Written as DNA, the CDR3 is TGTGCTCTTCCACACCAACATAATTCCCCTGCTACCGGGTGGACCGATAAACTCATCTTT.

In this sample, this clone turned up many times. TCRdb's protein for this DNA is that of a much larger clone and differs from the translation at residue 9, likely a read error; the protein shown is the DNA translation. This sequence joins TRDV2 and TRDJ1; possibly TRDD3 for D (5 bases). TCRdb records no J gene; here it was assigned by comparing the DNA to germline. This CDR3 has 19 residues. The V gene lost 0 bases and the J gene lost 2 bases, with 24 bases spanning the gap. Germline V lookup: CDR1 GEAIGNYY, CDR2 EKD. Here the CDR3 DNA reads TGTGCCTGTGACACCGTAGGAGGGATGCGCGAAGAGAAAACCGATAAACTCATCTTT. Protein product: CACDTVGGMREEKTDKLIF.

Note on this clone: The mismatch at residue 9 between this DNA's translation and the TCRdb protein of a much larger clone likely reflects a read error; the protein shown is translated from the DNA. The CDR3 DNA sequence: TGTGCCTTTTTGTCTCCTACGTCAATCTATTTACTGGGGGATACCGATAAACTCATCTTT. Translating it yields CAFLSPTSIYLLGDTDKLIF. The chain couples TRDV3 to TRDJ1; 10 bases fit TRDD3. No J gene is reported in TCRdb; it was inferred here by comparing the DNA with germline. Germline loops: CDR1 TVYSNPD, CDR2 GDNSRS (reference sequence). V shed 2 bases and J 2 bases; nucleotides not matched to a gene: 23. This CDR3 spans 20 amino acids.

As concerns this clone: The TCRdb protein, from a much larger clone, departs from this DNA's translation at residue 16, likely by read error; the protein shown derives from the DNA. The V gene is TRDV1, the J gene TRDJ1, with TRDD3 as a possible D gene (6 bases). The J gene, absent from TCRdb, was called here by matching the DNA to germline. The CDR3 consists of 20 residues. In germline, CDR1 is TSWWSYY, CDR2 QGS. CDR3 sequence reads: CALGELIWTDGDWDTGKLIF. CDR3 DNA sequence: TGTGCTCTTGGGGAACTTATATGGACAGACGGGGACTGGGACACCGGTAAACTCATCTTT.

Details on this clone: The amino acid sequence in TCRdb belongs to a much larger clone and departs from this DNA's translation at residue 12, likely a sequencing read error; the sequence shown is translated from the DNA. V usage is TRDV1 and J usage is TRDJ1, with D tentatively TRDD3 (5 bases). TCRdb records no J gene; here it was assigned by comparing the DNA to germline. This CDR3 comprises 28 residues. Germline CDR1 is TSWWSYY and CDR2 is QGS. V was cut by 0 bases and J by 7 bases, with 54 bases left in between. DNA for the CDR3: TGTGCTCTTGGGGAACTCTCTCACGAGGCCCCCATCCCAGGACGCGTTTACTGGCCTCCCGGTGTATCGATTAAACTCATCTTT. Its translation is CALGELSHEAPIPGRVYWPPGVSIKLIF.

In its sample, this clone was seen a few times. The translation of this DNA and the TCRdb protein of a much larger clone differ at residue 9, probably owing to a read error; the protein shown here is translated from the DNA. The chain has TRAV38-2/DV8 and TRDJ1, with TRDD3 identical over 12 bases. The J gene, absent from TCRdb, was called here by matching the DNA to germline. CDR1 is TSESDYY and CDR2 is QEAYKQQN in the germline V gene. The CDR3 spans 26 residues. The V segment lost 6 bases and the J segment 3 bases; nucleotides outside the gene matches: 39. The CDR3 sequence is CAYTGPPSSQPRTGGYHTTGPDKLIF. The CDR3 DNA reads TGTGCTTATACGGGGCCGCCCTCCTCTCAGCCCCGTACTGGGGGATACCATACGACGGGTCCCGATAAACTCATCTTT.

This clone was found a few times. A read error likely explains why the TCRdb protein, taken from a much larger clone, differs from this DNA's translation at residue 20; the protein shown is translated from the DNA. The chain has TRDV1 and TRDJ2; tentative D call: TRDD2 (6 bases). In the absence of a J gene in TCRdb, the DNA was matched to germline to assign it here. V was pared by 0 bases and J by 6 bases, with 44 bases between. The length of the CDR3 is 26 residues. From germline, CDR1 is TSWWSYY and CDR2 QGS. The CDR3 here is CALGELISRWNRVYLLPPLWAAQLFF. CDR3 bases: TGTGCTCTTGGGGAACTAATATCACGCTGGAATAGAGTATACCTCCTACCCCCGCTTTGGGCAGCACAACTCTTCTTT.

This clone was counted many times. A much larger clonotype is one base distant, so this may be a read error. The rearrangement links TRDV2 to TRDJ1, with 8 bases that match TRDD3. CDR3 length: 15 residues. V shed 3 bases and J 10 bases; nucleotides not matched to a gene: 15. CDR1 and CDR2 (germline): GEAIGNYY, EKD. CDR3 bases: TGTGCCTGTGACGCCCTTACTGGGGGCGCCGGGGGACTCATCTTT. Its protein product is CACDALTGGAGGLIF.

As to this clone: The protein given by TCRdb reflects a much larger clone and differs at residue 7 from this DNA's translation, likely from a read error; the protein shown is the DNA's translation. J is TRDJ1 and V is TRDV1; TRDD3 aligns across 8 bases. TCRdb records no J gene; here it was assigned by comparing the DNA to germline. With 0 bases clipped from V and 7 bases from J, the junction kept 13 bases outside the gene matches. Per germline, CDR1 TSWWSYY and CDR2 QGS. This CDR3 is built from 17 residues. CDR3: CALGELGMDWGFSKLIF. In DNA form, the CDR3 reads TGTGCTCTTGGGGAACTGGGAATGGACTGGGGGTTCTCTAAACTCATCTTT.

With respect to this clone: For this DNA, TCRdb reports the protein of a much larger clone, which diverges at residue 18, most likely from a read error; the protein presented here is translated directly from the DNA. The same CDR3 can be traced to other DNA sequences in this sample. The chain employs TRDV1 and TRDJ3; 13 positions match TRDD3. TCRdb gives no J gene; it was assigned here by matching the DNA to germline. Per the germline V gene, CDR1 is TSWWSYY and CDR2 is QGS. V shed 0 bases and J 9 bases; nucleotides not matched to a gene: 23. This CDR3 contains 24 residues. Written as DNA, the CDR3 is TGTGCTCTTGGGGAACTGGGCCTACGAGTCTACTGGGGGATACGCCCCGGGGGCACCCGACAGATGTTTTTC. Protein: CALGELGLRVYWGIRPGGTRQMFF.

Regarding this clone: A far larger clone is just one base off, so this is likely a read error. This sample includes further DNA sequences coding for the same CDR3. The chain recombines TRDV1 with TRDJ1, with a possible D match to TRDD2 (8 bases). The J gene, not given by TCRdb, was assigned here from a germline match of the nucleotide sequence. This CDR3 comprises 22 residues. Trimming removed 3 bases from V and 3 bases from J, with 35 bases in between. Germline lookup yields CDR1 TSWWSYY and CDR2 QGS. This chain's CDR3 is CALGELSSYRPYWGARADKLIF. The CDR3 DNA is TGTGCTCTTGGGGAGCTCTCTTCCTACCGACCGTACTGGGGTGCCCGAGCCGATAAACTCATCTTT.